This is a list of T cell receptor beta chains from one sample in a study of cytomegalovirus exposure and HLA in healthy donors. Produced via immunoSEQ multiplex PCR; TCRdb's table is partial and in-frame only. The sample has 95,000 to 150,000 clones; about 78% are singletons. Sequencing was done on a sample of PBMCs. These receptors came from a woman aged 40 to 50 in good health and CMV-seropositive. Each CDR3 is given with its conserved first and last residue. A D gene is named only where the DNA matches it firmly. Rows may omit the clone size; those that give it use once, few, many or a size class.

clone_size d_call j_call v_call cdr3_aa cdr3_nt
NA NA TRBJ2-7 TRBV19 CASSPRRGPPTYEQYF TGTGCCAGTAGTCCTCGGCGGGGGCCCCCTACCTACGAGCAGTACTTC
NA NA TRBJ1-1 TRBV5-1 CASNGDVSGVMNTEAFF TGCGCCAGCAACGGAGACGTGTCAGGGGTTATGAACACTGAAGCTTTCTTT
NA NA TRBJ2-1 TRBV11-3 CASSLGRGNDEQFF TGTGCCAGCAGCTTAGGCAGGGGTAACGATGAGCAGTTCTTC
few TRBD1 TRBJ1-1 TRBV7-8 CASSLGSPGGMAFF TGTGCCAGCAGCTTAGGGTCGCCAGGGGGCATGGCTTTCTTT
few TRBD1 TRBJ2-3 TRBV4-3 CASSQDLPGQGVADTQYF TGCGCCAGCAGCCAAGACCTTCCGGGACAGGGTGTCGCAGATACGCAGTATTTT
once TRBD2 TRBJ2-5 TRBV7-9 CALQLTSGRPTQYF TGTGCCCTTCAGCTTACTAGCGGCCGTCCTACCCAGTACTTC
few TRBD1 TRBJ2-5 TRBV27 CASRPRQGKETQYF TGTGCCAGCAGGCCGAGACAGGGCAAAGAGACCCAGTACTTC
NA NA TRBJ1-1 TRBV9 CASSVDSLNTEAFF TGTGCCAGCAGCGTTGACAGCTTGAACACTGAAGCTTTCTTT
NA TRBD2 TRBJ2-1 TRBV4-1 CASSQALELAPDEQFF TGCGCCAGCAGCCAAGCTTTAGAACTAGCGCCGGATGAGCAGTTCTTC
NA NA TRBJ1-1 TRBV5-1 CASSPGTVATEAFF TGCGCCAGCAGCCCAGGCACAGTGGCGACTGAAGCTTTCTTT
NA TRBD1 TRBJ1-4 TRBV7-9 CASIGQAEEKLFF TGTGCCAGCATAGGACAGGCTGAGGAAAAACTGTTTTTT
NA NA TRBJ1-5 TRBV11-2 CASSLNRDQPQHF TGTGCCAGCAGCCTTAATCGTGATCAGCCCCAGCATTTT
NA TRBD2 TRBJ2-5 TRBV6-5 CASRSTGGETQYF TGTGCCAGCAGATCCACGGGGGGGGAGACCCAGTACTTC
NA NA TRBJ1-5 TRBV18 CASSPDGSNQPQHF TGTGCCAGCTCACCAGACGGGAGCAATCAGCCCCAGCATTTT
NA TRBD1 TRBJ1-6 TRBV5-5 CASSLDRGGLNSPLHF TGTGCCAGCAGCCTGGACAGGGGAGGACTTAATTCACCCCTCCACTTT